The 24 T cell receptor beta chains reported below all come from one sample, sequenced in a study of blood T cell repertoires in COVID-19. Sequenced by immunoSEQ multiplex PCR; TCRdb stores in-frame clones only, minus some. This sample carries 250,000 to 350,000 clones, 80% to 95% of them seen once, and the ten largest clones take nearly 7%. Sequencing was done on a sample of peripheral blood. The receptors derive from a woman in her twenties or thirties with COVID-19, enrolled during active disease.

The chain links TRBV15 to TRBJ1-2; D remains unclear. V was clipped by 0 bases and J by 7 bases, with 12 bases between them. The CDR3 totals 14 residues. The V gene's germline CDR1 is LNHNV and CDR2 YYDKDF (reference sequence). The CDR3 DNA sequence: TGTGCCACCAGCAGAGATAGCCCGGCCTCTGGCTACACCTTC. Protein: CATSRDSPASGYTF.

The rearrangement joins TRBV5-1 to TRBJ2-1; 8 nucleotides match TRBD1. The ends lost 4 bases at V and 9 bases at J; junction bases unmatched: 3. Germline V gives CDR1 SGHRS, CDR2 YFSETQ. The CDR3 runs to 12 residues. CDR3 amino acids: CASSIQGGEQFF. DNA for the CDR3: TGCGCCAGCAGCATACAGGGGGGTGAGCAGTTCTTC.

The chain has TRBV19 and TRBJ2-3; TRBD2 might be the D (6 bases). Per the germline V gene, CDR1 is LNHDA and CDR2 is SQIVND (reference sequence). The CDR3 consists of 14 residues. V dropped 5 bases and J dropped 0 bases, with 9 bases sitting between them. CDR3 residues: CASSSGESTDTQYF. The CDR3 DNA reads TGTGCCAGTAGTTCGGGGGAAAGCACAGATACGCAGTATTTT.

The chain's CDR3 is CASSSPGLAGWDEQFF. The DNA for the CDR3 is TGTGCCAGCAGCTCGCCTGGACTAGCGGGGTGGGATGAGCAGTTCTTC. The chain uses TRBV7-3 and TRBJ2-1, with TRBD2 matching over 12 bases. CDR3 length: 16 residues. Trimming took 4 bases from V and 8 from J; bases not matched to a gene: 9. The germline CDR1 and CDR2 sequences are SGHTA and FQGTGA. The full variable domain, in which reference TRBV7-3 and TRBJ2-1 provide the parts outside the CDR3, is GAGVSQTPSNKVTEKGKYVELRCDPISGHTALYWYRQSLGQGPEFLIYFQGTGAADDSGLPNDRFFAVRPEGSVSTLKIQRTERGDSAVYLCASSSPGLAGWDEQFFGPGTRLTVL.

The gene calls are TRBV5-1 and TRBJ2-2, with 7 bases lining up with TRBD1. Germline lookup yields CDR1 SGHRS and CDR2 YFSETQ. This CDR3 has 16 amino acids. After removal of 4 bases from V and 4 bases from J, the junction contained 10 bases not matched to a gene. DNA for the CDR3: TGCGCCAGCAGCCGGACCGGGACAGCAAGCACCGGGGAGCTGTTTTTT. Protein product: CASSRTGTASTGELFF.

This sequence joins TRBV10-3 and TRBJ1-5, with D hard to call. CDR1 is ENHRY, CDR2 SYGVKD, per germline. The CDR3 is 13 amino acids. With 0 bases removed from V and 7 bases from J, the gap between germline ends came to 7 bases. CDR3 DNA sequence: TGTGCCATCAGTGAGTCGACAATCCAGCCCCAGCATTTT. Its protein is CAISESTIQPQHF.

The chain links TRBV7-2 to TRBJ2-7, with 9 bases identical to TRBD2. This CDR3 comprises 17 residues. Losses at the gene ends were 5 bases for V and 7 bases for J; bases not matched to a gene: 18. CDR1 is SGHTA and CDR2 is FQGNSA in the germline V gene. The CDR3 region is CASSQRWGLAGAYEQYF. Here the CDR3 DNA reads TGTGCCAGCAGCCAGAGGTGGGGTTTAGCGGGAGCATATGAGCAGTACTTC. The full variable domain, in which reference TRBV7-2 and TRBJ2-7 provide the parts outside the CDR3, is GAGVSQSPSNKVTEKGKDVELRCDPISGHTALYWYRQSLGQGLEFLIYFQGNSAPDKSGLPSDRFSAERTGGSVSTLTIQRTQQEDSAVYLCASSQRWGLAGAYEQYFGPGTRLTVT.

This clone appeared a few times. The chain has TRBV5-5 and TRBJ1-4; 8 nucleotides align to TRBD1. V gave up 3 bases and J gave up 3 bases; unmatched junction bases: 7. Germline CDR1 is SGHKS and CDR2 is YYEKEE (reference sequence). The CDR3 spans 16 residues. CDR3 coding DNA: TGTGCCAGCAGCTCAAACCCGGACAGGGCTAATGAAAAACTGTTTTTT. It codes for CASSSNPDRANEKLFF.

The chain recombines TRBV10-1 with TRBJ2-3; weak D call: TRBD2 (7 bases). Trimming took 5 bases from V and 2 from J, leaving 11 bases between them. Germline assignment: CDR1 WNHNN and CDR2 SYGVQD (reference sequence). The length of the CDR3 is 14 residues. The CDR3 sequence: CASSTGRATDTQYF. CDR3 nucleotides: TGCGCCAGCAGTACAGGGAGGGCCACAGATACGCAGTATTTT.

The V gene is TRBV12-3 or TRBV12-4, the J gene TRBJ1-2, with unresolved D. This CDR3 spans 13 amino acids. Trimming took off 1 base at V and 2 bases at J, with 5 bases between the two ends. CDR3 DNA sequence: TGTGCCAGCAGTTTAGTCCCAAACTATGGCTACACCTTC. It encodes CASSLVPNYGYTF.

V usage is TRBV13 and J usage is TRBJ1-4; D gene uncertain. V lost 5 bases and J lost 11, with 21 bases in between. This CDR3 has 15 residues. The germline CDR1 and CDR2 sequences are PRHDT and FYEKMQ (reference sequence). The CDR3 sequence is CASSPRQPSSGKLFF. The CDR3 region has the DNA TGTGCCAGCAGCCCACGTCAGCCATCTAGTGGGAAACTGTTTTTT.

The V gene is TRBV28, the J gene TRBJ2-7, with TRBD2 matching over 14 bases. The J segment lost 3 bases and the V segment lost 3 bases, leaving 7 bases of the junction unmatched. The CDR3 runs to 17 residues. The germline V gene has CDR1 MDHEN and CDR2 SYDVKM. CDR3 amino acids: CASSFRLAGGPLYEQYF. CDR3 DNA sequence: TGTGCCAGCAGTTTTAGACTAGCGGGAGGGCCACTCTACGAGCAGTACTTC. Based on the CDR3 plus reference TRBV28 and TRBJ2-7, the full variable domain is DVKVTQSSRYLVKRTGEKVFLECVQDMDHENMFWYRQDPGLGLRLIYFSYDVKMKEKGDIPEGYSVSREKKERFSLILESASTNQTSMYLCASSFRLAGGPLYEQYFGPGTRLTVT.

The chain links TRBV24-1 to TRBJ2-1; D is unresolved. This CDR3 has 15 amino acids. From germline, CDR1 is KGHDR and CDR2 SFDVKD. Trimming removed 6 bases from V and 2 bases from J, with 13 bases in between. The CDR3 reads CATSHSQATYNEQFF. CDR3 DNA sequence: TGTGCCACCAGTCACTCGCAGGCGACCTACAATGAGCAGTTCTTC.

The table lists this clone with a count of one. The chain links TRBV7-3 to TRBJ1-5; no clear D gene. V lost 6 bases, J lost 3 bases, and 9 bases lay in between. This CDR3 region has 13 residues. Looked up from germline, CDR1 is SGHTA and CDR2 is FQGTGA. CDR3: CASSETPNQPQHF. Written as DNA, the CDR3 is TGTGCCAGCAGTGAGACACCCAATCAGCCCCAGCATTTT.

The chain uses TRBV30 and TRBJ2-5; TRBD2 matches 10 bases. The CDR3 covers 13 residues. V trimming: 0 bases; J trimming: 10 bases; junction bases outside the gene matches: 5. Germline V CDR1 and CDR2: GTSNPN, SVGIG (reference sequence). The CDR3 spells CAWSVLQREGQYF. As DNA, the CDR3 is TGTGCCTGGAGTGTTCTTCAGCGGGAGGGCCAGTACTTC.

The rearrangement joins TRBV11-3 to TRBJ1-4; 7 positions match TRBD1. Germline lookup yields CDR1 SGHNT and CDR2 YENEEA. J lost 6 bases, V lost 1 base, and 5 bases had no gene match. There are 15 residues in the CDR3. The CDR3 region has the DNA TGTGCCAGCAGCTTAGGAGGTGACAGGGATGAAAAACTGTTTTTT. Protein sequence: CASSLGGDRDEKLFF. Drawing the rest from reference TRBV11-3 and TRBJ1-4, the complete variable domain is EAGVVQSPRYKIIEKKQPVAFWCNPISGHNTLYWYLQNLGQGPELLIRYENEEAVDDSQLPKDRFSAERLKGVDSTLKIQPAELGDSAVYLCASSLGGDRDEKLFFGSGTQLSVL.

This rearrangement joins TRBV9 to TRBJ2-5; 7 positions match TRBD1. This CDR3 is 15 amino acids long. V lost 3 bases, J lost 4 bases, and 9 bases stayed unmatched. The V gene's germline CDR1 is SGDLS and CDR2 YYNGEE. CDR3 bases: TGTGCCAGCAGCGCCAGACAGGGACCGTCAGAGACCCAGTACTTC. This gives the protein CASSARQGPSETQYF.

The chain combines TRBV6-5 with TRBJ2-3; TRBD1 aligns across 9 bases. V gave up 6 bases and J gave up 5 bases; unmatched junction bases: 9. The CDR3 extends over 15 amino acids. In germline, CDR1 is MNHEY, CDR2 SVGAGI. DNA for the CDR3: TGTGCCAGCAGACGAACCGGGACAGGGCAAGATACGCAGTATTTT. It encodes CASRRTGTGQDTQYF.

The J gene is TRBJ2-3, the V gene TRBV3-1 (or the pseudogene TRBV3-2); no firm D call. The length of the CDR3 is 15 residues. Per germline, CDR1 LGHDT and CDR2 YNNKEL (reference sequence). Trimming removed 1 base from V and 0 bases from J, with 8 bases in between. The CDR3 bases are TGTGCCAGCAGCCAAGCTCAAACTAGCACAGATACGCAGTATTTT. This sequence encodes CASSQAQTSTDTQYF.

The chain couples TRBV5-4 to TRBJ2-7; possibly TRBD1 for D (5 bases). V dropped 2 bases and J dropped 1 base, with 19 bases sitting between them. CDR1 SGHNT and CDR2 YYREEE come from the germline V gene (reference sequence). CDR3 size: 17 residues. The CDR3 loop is CASSLRQWAGSSYEQYF. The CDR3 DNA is TGTGCCAGCAGCTTACGACAGTGGGCAGGTAGTTCCTACGAGCAGTACTTC.

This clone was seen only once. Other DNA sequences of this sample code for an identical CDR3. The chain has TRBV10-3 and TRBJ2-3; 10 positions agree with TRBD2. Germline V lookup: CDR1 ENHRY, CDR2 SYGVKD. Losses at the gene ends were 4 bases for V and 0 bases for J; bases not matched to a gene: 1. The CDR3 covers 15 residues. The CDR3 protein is CAISGTSGSTDTQYF. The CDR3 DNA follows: TGTGCCATCAGTGGGACTAGCGGCAGCACAGATACGCAGTATTTT.

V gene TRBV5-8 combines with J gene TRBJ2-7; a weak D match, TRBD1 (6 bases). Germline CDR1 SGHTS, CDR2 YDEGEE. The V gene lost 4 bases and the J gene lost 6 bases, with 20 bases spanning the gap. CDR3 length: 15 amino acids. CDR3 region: CASSLYRPKGGEQYF. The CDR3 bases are TGTGCCAGCAGCCTATACAGGCCCAAAGGGGGCGAGCAGTACTTC. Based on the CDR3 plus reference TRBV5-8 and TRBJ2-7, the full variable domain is EAGVTQSPTHLIKTRGQQATLRCSPISGHTSVYWYQQALGLGLQFLLWYDEGEERNRGNFPPRFSGRQFPNYSSELNVNALELEDSALYLCASSLYRPKGGEQYFGPGTRLTVT.

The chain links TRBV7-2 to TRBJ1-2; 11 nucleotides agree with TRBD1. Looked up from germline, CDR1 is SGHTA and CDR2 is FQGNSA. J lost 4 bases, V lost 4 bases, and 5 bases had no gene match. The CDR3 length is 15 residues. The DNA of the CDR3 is TGTGCCAGCAGCTCGGGGACAGGGGGTCTCTATGGCTACACCTTC. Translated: CASSSGTGGLYGYTF.

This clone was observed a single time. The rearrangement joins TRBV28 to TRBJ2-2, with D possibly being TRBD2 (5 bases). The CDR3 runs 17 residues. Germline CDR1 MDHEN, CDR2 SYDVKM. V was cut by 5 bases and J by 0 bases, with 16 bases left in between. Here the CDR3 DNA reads TGTGCCAGCAGTCCCTCGTTCGGGGTGGCGAACACCGGGGAGCTGTTTTTT. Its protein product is CASSPSFGVANTGELFF.